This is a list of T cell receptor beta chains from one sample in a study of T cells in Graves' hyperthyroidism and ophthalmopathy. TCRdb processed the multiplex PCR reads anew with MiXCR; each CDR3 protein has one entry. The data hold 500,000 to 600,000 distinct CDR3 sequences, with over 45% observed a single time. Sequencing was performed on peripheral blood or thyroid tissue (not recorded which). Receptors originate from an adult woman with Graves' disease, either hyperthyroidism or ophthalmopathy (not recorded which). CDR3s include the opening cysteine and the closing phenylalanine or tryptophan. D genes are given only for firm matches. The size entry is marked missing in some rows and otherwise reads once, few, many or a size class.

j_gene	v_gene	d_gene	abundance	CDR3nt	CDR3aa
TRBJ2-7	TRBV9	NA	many	TGTGCCAGCAGCTCAAGTAGCTTTCGCTCCAAGCAGTACTTC	CASSSSSFRSKQYF
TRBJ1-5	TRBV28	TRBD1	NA	TGTGCCAGCAGTTCCGGGACAGTCAATCAGCCCCAGCATTTT	CASSSGTVNQPQHF
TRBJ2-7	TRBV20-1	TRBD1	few	TGCAGTGCCAATATTCGGACAGGGAGCTCCTACGAGCAGTACTTC	CSANIRTGSSYEQYF
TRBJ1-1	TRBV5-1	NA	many	TGCGCCAGCACTCACGGGGAAGGGAACACTGAAGCTTTCTTT	CASTHGEGNTEAFF
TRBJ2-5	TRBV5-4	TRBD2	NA	TGTGCCAGCAGCCCAAAAGCGGGAGAAGAGACCCAGTACTTC	CASSPKAGEETQYF
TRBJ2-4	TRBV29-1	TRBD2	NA	TGCAGCGTGCTAATGACTAGCGGGGGAGCCAAAAACATTCAGTACTTC	CSVLMTSGGAKNIQYF
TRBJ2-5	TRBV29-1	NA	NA	TGCAGCGTTGAAGACAGGGGCCAGAACTTC	CSVEDRGQNF
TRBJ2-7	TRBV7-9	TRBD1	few	TGTGCCAGCAGCTCCCTCGACAGGGATGGAAACTACGAGCAGTACTTC	CASSSLDRDGNYEQYF
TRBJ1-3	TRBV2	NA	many	TGTGCCAGCAGGGACTCTGGAAACACCATATATTTT	CASRDSGNTIYF
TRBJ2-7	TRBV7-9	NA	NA	TGTGCCAGCAGCCCCCAGGGGTCCAACTACGAGCAGTACTTC	CASSPQGSNYEQYF
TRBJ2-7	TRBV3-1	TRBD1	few	TGTGCCAGCAGCCAAGGGTACAGGGGCCACGAGCAGTACTTC	CASSQGYRGHEQYF
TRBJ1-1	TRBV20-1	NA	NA	TGCAGTGCTAGCGGGGCGGTAAGGGCTGAAGCTTTCTTT	CSASGAVRAEAFF
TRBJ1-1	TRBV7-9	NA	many	TGTGCCAGCAGCAAGAGGCTGGGGGCGGTCACTGAAGCTTTCTTT	CASSKRLGAVTEAFF
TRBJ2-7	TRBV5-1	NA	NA	TGCGCCAACGGGACGGAGAAGATGTACGAGCAGTACTTC	CANGTEKMYEQYF
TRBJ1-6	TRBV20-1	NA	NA	TGCAGTGCTAGCGTCCGGCAGAATTCACCCCTCCACTTT	CSASVRQNSPLHF
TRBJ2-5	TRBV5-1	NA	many	TGCGCCAGCAGCCTACTCGGGCGGGCCTCAGAGACCCAGTACTTC	CASSLLGRASETQYF
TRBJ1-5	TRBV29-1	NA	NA	TGCAGCGTTGTATCAGGGGATAGCACTCAAGCCCAGCATTTT	CSVVSGDSTQAQHF
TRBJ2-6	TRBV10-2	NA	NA	TGCGCCAGCATGGGAGGGGGCTCTGGGGCCAACGTCCTGACTTTC	CASMGGGSGANVLTF
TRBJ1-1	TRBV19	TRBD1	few	TGTGCCAGCACCGACAGGGGATTGAACACTGAAGCTTTCTTT	CASTDRGLNTEAFF
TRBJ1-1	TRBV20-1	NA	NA	TGCAGTGCTAGAGATGAGGCCCTGAACACTGAAGCTTTCTTT	CSARDEALNTEAFF
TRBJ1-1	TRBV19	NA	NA	TGTGCCAGCCTACCAGGTGGCCAATTTTATGAAGCTTTCTTT	CASLPGGQFYEAFF
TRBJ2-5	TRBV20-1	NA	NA	TGCAGTGCTAGAAGGGGGGCCGATCAGCCCCAGTACTTC	CSARRGADQPQYF
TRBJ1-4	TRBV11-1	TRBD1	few	TGTGCCAGCAGCTCTAACAGGGGGCGGATAAAACTGTTTTTT	CASSSNRGRIKLFF
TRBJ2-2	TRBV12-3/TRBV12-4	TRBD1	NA	TGTGCCAGCAGGAGGGGACAGGGTAACACCGGGGAGCTGTTTTTT	CASRRGQGNTGELFF
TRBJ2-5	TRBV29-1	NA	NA	TGCAGCGCTGTAACGCGCGGCGAGACCCAGTACTTC	CSAVTRGETQYF
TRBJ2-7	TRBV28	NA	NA	TGTGCCAGCAGTTTAGCAGGGGTAACCTACGAGCAGTACTTC	CASSLAGVTYEQYF
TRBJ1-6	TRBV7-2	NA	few	TGTGCCAGCAGCTTAGGGGTGGGGTTCGGGAATTCACCCCTCCACTTT	CASSLGVGFGNSPLHF
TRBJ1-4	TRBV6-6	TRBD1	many	TGTGCCAGCAGTCCTTCGACAGGGGGCGGAAAACTGTTTTTT	CASSPSTGGGKLFF
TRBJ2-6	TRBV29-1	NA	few	TGCAGCGTGACAGTAACTGGGGCCAACGTCCTGACTTTC	CSVTVTGANVLTF
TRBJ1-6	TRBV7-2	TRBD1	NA	TGTGCCAGCAGCTTAGAGGGGACAGCAGATTCACCCCTCCACTTT	CASSLEGTADSPLHF
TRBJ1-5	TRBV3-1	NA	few	TGTGCCAGCAGCCAAGAGATAGGTCAGCCCCAGCATTTT	CASSQEIGQPQHF
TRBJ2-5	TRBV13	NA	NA	TGTGCCAGCAGCCTAAGGGGGGGAAAGACCCAGTACTTC	CASSLRGGKTQYF
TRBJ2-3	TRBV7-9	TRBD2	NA	TGCGCCAGCAGCCTATTAGCGGGAGGGGGCACAGATACGCAGTATTTT	CASSLLAGGGTDTQYF
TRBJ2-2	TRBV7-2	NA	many	TGTGCCAGCAGCCACCTCCGGGGGCCGGGATCCGGGGAGCTGTTTTTT	CASSHLRGPGSGELFF